Presented here are 26 T cell receptor beta chains from one specimen sequenced in a study of OX40 agonist ivuxolimab in advanced cancers. Produced via immunoSEQ multiplex PCR; TCRdb's table is partial and in-frame only. The data contain about 5,800 clones, 81% of them singletons. Material: CD4+ or CD8+ T cells sorted from blood, obtained in a trial of the OX40 agonist ivuxolimab. The receptors come from an adult with an advanced solid tumor such as melanoma, head and neck, liver or kidney cancer.

This chain connects TRBV2 to TRBJ2-7, with TRBD2 matching 7 bases. Germline trimming cut 7 bases from V and 0 bases from J; bases unmatched to any gene: 12. This CDR3 has 16 residues. CDR1 is SNHLY, CDR2 FYNNEI, per germline. The CDR3 loop reads CASITVGGGSSYEQYF. The CDR3 coding sequence is TGTGCCAGCATTACGGTGGGGGGGGGTAGCTCCTACGAGCAGTACTTC.

V gene TRBV30 combines with J gene TRBJ2-1, with D possibly matching TRBD2 (6 bases). Trimming took 0 bases from V and 8 from J, leaving 14 bases between them. CDR1 GTSNPN and CDR2 SVGIG come from the germline V gene (reference sequence). There are 14 residues in the CDR3. CDR3 loop: CAWSVSGSGDEQFF. The CDR3 DNA reads as TGTGCCTGGAGTGTGTCCGGGAGTGGCGATGAGCAGTTCTTC.

The chain employs TRBV6-5 and TRBJ2-7, with D unresolved. The CDR3 length is 14 residues. CDR1 is MNHEY, CDR2 SVGAGI, per germline. Trimming left V 0 bases short and J 7 bases short, with 13 bases between. CDR3 nucleotides: TGTGCCAGCAGTTACTCGAGCCAGTTGGGGGAGCAGTACTTC. As protein: CASSYSSQLGEQYF.

J is TRBJ2-7 and V is TRBV5-3, with D possibly matching TRBD1 (6 bases). TRBV5-3 is designated an ORF whose function remains uncertain. V lost 8 bases to trimming and J lost 3 bases, with 21 bases between them. The CDR3 has 15 residues. The CDR3 nucleotides are TGTGCCAGCAACCTCATGGGGGCAATGGACTACGAGCAGTACTTC. Its protein product is CASNLMGAMDYEQYF.

The genes are TRBV6-5 and TRBJ2-5; 7 bases are shared with TRBD1. The V gene's germline CDR1 is MNHEY and CDR2 SVGAGI. V lost 10 bases, J lost 4 bases, and 9 bases stayed unmatched. The CDR3 is 13 amino acids. DNA of the CDR3: TGTGCCACCAGACAGGGCCCCCGAGAGACCCAGTACTTC. Its protein product is CATRQGPRETQYF.

The chain links TRBV4-1 to TRBJ1-5; maybe TRBD1 (5 bases). The CDR3 sequence is 15 residues long. Germline V gene lookup returns CDR1 MGHRA and CDR2 YSYEKL. Trimming left V 0 bases short and J 6 bases short, with 12 bases between. This chain's CDR3 is CASSQDLGVGQPQHF. In DNA, the CDR3 is TGCGCCAGCAGCCAAGATTTGGGGGTCGGTCAGCCCCAGCATTTT.

The rearrangement joins TRBV2 to TRBJ2-1; 10 bases are shared with TRBD2. Looked up from germline, CDR1 is SNHLY and CDR2 is FYNNEI. The CDR3 has 15 residues. The trim removed 6 bases at V and 7 bases at J, leaving 9 bases unmatched. CDR3 amino acids: CASRWLAGDRNEQFF. The CDR3 DNA follows: TGTGCCAGCAGATGGCTAGCGGGAGATCGGAATGAGCAGTTCTTC.

J is TRBJ1-1 and V is TRBV29-1; D remains unclear. The germline V and J ends were trimmed by 3 bases and 0 bases, with 2 bases remaining between them. Germline assignment: CDR1 SQVTM and CDR2 ANQGSEA. The CDR3 contains 11 residues. In DNA, the CDR3 is TGCAGCGTTGATGTGAACACTGAAGCTTTCTTT. The encoded protein is CSVDVNTEAFF.

The chain couples TRBV28 to TRBJ2-7; 14 nucleotides match TRBD2. Germline CDR1 reads MDHEN; CDR2 reads SYDVKM. The CDR3 extends over 16 amino acids. J was trimmed by 8 bases and V by 4 bases; bases with no gene match: 10. The CDR3 DNA sequence: TGTGCCAGCAGTTCGGGACTAGCGGGGGCTCTACGAAAGCAGTACTTC. It translates to CASSSGLAGALRKQYF.

V and J are TRBV7-2 and TRBJ2-2, with a weak D call TRBD1 (6 bases). Germline CDR1 SGHTA, CDR2 FQGNSA. Deletions cut 7 bases from V and 2 bases from J, with 23 bases between. This CDR3 comprises 18 residues. The CDR3 protein is CASKELAGEGTNTGELFF. The CDR3 bases are TGTGCCAGCAAGGAATTGGCAGGTGAAGGGACAAACACCGGGGAGCTGTTTTTT.

The V call is TRBV4-1, the J call TRBJ1-1; D gene unclear. CDR1 MGHRA and CDR2 YSYEKL come from the germline V gene. Trimming cost V 4 bases and J 1 base, with 13 bases left between them. The CDR3 is made up of 15 amino acids. CDR3 protein: CASSPEGSWNTEAFF. The DNA for the CDR3 is TGCGCCAGCAGCCCGGAGGGCAGTTGGAACACTGAAGCTTTCTTT.

The rearrangement links TRBV7-3 to TRBJ2-3, with TRBD2 matching over 7 bases. V gave up 1 base and J gave up 3 bases; unmatched junction bases: 7. The CDR3 has 16 amino acids. Germline lookup yields CDR1 SGHTA and CDR2 FQGTGA. The CDR3 DNA is TGTGCCAGCAGCTTAATCGGACTAGGCCTGACAGATACGCAGTATTTT. Translating gives CASSLIGLGLTDTQYF.

The genes are TRBV10-3 and TRBJ1-4, with TRBD1 matching over 10 bases. CDR3 size: 15 residues. Germline V gene sequence: CDR1 ENHRY, CDR2 SYGVKD. V lost 3 bases to trimming and J lost 6 bases; unmatched junction nucleotides: 4. The CDR3 spells CAISETGTGDEKLFF. In DNA form, the CDR3 reads TGTGCCATCAGTGAAACCGGGACAGGGGATGAAAAACTGTTTTTT.

The chain couples TRBV30 to TRBJ1-1; tentatively, D is TRBD1 (6 bases). The CDR3 totals 19 residues. Germline assignment: CDR1 GTSNPN and CDR2 SVGIG (reference sequence). V was shortened by 0 bases and J by 1 base, with 24 bases between the two germline ends. The CDR3 DNA reads as TGTGCCTGGAGTGTACCCCCTGGGGGCAGCACTAACAAGAACACTGAAGCTTTCTTT. It codes for CAWSVPPGGSTNKNTEAFF.

This clone has a handful of counts. The chain links TRBV5-4 to TRBJ2-1; D not certain. The CDR3 sequence is 16 residues long. Germline V gives CDR1 SGHNT, CDR2 YYREEE (reference sequence). The germline V and J ends were trimmed by 4 bases and 0 bases, with 14 bases remaining between them. CDR3 nucleotide sequence: TGTGCCAGCAGCCCTGGCTGGACGGACTCCTACAATGAGCAGTTCTTC. It encodes CASSPGWTDSYNEQFF.

The chain uses TRBV27 and TRBJ1-4; 11 bases are shared with TRBD1. V shed 5 bases, J shed 3 bases, and the junction held 5 bases outside the gene matches. The CDR3 runs to 16 residues. Looked up from germline, CDR1 is MNHEY and CDR2 is SMNVEV (reference sequence). The CDR3 sequence is CASSRGQGAPNEKLFF. The CDR3 nucleotides are TGTGCCAGCAGTCGAGGACAGGGGGCGCCTAATGAAAAACTGTTTTTT.

V and J are TRBV29-1 and TRBJ2-3; maybe TRBD1 (7 bases). The germline V gene has CDR1 SQVTM and CDR2 ANQGSEA. There are 14 residues in the CDR3. V lost 0 bases to trimming and J lost 5 bases, with 12 bases between them. For the CDR3, the DNA is TGCAGCGTTGAAGACAGGGGGGTAGTAGATACGCAGTATTTT. The encoded protein is CSVEDRGVVDTQYF.

This chain uses TRBV4-1 with TRBJ2-1; the D is unclear. Looked up from germline, CDR1 is MGHRA and CDR2 is YSYEKL. V shed 0 bases and J shed 4 bases, with 10 bases lying between them. The CDR3 length is 15 residues. The CDR3 coding sequence is TGCGCCAGCAGCCAAGATTGGGGTGGGTACAATGAGCAGTTCTTC. The encoded protein is CASSQDWGGYNEQFF.

On this clone itself: The same CDR3 is also encoded by other DNA sequences in this sample. V and J are TRBV27 and TRBJ2-5; TRBD1 is a possible D gene (5 bases). The V end was cut by 4 bases, the J end by 5 bases, with 5 bases between. Germline V gene sequence: CDR1 MNHEY, CDR2 SMNVEV (reference sequence). The CDR3 sequence is 11 residues long. This chain's CDR3 is CASSSGETQYF. CDR3 coding DNA: TGTGCCAGCAGTTCAGGGGAGACCCAGTACTTC.

V usage is TRBV6-5 and J usage is TRBJ2-7; a possible D gene is TRBD2 (6 bases). V lost 8 bases and J 3 bases, leaving 14 bases between the germline ends. The germline V gene has CDR1 MNHEY and CDR2 SVGAGI. The CDR3 covers 13 residues. The CDR3 DNA is TGTGCCAGCGGCTACGGGAGTTACTACGAGCAGTACTTC. Encoded protein: CASGYGSYYEQYF.

The CDR3 loop is CASSEFGTDYEQYF. The CDR3 nucleotides are TGCGCCAGCAGTGAGTTTGGGACAGACTACGAGCAGTACTTC. V gene TRBV10-2 combines with J gene TRBJ2-7; 7 bases agree with TRBD1. There are 14 residues in the CDR3. The germline gives CDR1 WSHSY, CDR2 SAAADI. With 1 base clipped from V and 3 bases from J, the junction kept 3 bases outside the gene matches.

The chain uses TRBV15 and TRBJ1-2, with D possibly being TRBD1 (6 bases). This CDR3 region has 13 residues. The V gene's germline CDR1 is LNHNV and CDR2 YYDKDF (reference sequence). Trimming cost V 3 bases and J 7 bases, with 12 bases left between them. CDR3 sequence: CATSRRGEIGYTF. The CDR3 DNA follows: TGTGCCACCAGCAGGAGGGGGGAGATTGGCTACACCTTC.

The chain joins TRBV7-9 to TRBJ2-1, with 8 nucleotides matching TRBD2. The CDR3 consists of 12 residues. V lost 5 bases and J lost 7; bases outside the gene matches: 1. CDR1 is SEHNR and CDR2 is FQNEAQ in the germline V gene (reference sequence). This chain's CDR3 is CASSREGNEQFF. The CDR3 bases are TGTGCCAGCAGCCGGGAGGGGAATGAGCAGTTCTTC.

This clone was observed a handful of times. The rearrangement uses TRBV6-5 and TRBJ1-2; a possible D gene is TRBD1 (6 bases). V lost 2 bases and J 2 bases, leaving 9 bases between the germline ends. The CDR3 consists of 14 residues. Per the germline V gene, CDR1 is MNHEY and CDR2 is SVGAGI. This CDR3 is CASSYTQGNYGYTF. The CDR3 coding sequence is TGTGCCAGCAGTTACACGCAGGGGAACTATGGCTACACCTTC.

This clone turned up a few times. The V call is TRBV19, the J call TRBJ2-6, with D unclear. The CDR3 has 13 amino acids. V lost 8 bases and J 0 bases, leaving 5 bases between the germline ends. Germline-derived CDR1 and CDR2 are LNHDA and SQIVND (reference sequence). The CDR3 is CASHPSGANVLTF. Here the CDR3 DNA reads TGTGCCAGTCACCCCTCTGGGGCCAACGTCCTGACTTTC.

V and J are TRBV9 and TRBJ1-1; TRBD1 aligns across 8 bases. Trimming removed 2 bases from V and 5 bases from J; junction bases left unmatched: 8. Germline assignment: CDR1 SGDLS and CDR2 YYNGEE. The CDR3 extends over 15 amino acids. CDR3 sequence reads: CASSVDDRGGTEAFF. In DNA form, the CDR3 reads TGTGCCAGCAGCGTGGATGACAGGGGAGGGACTGAAGCTTTCTTT.